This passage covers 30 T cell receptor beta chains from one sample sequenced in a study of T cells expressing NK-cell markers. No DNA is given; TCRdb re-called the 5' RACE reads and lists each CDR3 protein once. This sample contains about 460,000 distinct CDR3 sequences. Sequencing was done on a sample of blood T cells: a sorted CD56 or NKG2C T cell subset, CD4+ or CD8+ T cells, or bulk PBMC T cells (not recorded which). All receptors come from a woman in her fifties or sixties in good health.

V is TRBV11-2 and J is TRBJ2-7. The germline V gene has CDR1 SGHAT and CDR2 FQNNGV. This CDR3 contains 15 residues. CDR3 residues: CASSFLRAQPYEQYF.

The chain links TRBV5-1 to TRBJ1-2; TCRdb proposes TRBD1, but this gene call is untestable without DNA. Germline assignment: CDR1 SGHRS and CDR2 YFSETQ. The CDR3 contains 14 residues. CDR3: CASSTGTDFYGYTF.

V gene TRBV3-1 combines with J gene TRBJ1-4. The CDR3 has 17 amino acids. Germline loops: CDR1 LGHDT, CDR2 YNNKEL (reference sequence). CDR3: CASSQRLPASTNEKLFF. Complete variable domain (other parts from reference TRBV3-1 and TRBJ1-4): DTAVSQTPKYLVTQMGNDKSIKCEQNLGHDTMYWYKQDSKKFLKIMFSYNNKELIINETVPNRFSPKSPDKAHLNLHINSLELGDSAVYFCASSQRLPASTNEKLFFGSGTQLSVL.

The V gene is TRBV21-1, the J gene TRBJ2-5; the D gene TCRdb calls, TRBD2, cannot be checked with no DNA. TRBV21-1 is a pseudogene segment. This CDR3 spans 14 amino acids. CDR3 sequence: CASSKAEREETQYF.

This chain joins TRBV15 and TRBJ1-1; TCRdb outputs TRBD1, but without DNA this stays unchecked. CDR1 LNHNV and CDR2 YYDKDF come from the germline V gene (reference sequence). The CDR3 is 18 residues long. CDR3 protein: CATSRDQGVRARVPEAFF.

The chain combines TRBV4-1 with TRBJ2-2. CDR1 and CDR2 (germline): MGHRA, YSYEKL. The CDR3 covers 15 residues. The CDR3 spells CASSQDRSGSGELFF.

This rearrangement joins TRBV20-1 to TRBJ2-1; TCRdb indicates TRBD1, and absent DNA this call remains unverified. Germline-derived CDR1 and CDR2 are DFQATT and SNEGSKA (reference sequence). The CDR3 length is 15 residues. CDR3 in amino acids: CSAREVGARRNEQFF.

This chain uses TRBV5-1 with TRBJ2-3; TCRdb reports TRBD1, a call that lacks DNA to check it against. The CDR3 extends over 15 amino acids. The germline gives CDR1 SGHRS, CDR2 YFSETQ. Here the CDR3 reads CASSHGTGGADTQYF.

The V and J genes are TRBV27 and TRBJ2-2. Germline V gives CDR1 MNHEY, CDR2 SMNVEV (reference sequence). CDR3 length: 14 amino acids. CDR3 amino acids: CASSPTMNTGELFF.

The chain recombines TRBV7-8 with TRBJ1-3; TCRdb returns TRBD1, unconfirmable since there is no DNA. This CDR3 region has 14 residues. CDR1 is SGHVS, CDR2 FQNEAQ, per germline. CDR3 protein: CASSPHRAGNTIYF.

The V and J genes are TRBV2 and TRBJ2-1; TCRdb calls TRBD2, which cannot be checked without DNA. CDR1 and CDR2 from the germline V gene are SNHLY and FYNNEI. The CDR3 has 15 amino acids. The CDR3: CASSQRRAGLSEQFF.

CDR3 loop: CAISYSGTNTGELFF. The chain couples TRBV10-3 to TRBJ2-2; no DNA is available, so the TRBD2 call from TCRdb remains unchecked. The CDR3 sequence is 15 residues long. The germline V gene has CDR1 ENHRY and CDR2 SYGVKD.

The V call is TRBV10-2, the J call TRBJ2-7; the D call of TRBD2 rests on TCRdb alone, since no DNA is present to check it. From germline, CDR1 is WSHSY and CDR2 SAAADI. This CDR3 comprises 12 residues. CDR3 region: CASTSGIYEQYF.

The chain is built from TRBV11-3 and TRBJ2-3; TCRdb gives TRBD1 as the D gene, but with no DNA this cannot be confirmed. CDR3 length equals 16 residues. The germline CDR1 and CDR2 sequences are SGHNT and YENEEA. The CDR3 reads CASSSGPGGAADTQYF.

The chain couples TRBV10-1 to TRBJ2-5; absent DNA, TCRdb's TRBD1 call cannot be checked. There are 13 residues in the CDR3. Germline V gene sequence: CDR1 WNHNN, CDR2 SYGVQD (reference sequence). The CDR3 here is CASSNPGSRSQYF.

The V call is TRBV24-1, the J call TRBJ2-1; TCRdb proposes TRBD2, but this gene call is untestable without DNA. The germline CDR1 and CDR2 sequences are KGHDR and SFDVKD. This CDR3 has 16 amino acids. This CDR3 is CATRKGGSGAQGEQFF.

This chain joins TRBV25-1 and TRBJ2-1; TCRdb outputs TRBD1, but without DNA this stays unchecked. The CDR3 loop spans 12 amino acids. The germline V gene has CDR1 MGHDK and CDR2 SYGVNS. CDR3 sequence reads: CASSPGAGGEFF.

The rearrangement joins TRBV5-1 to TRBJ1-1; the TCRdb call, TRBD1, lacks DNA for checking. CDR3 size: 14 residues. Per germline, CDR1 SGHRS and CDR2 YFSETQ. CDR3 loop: CASSPGPWNTEAFF.

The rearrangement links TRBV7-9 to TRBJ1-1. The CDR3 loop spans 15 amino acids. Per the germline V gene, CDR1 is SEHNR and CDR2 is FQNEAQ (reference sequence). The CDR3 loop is CASSLAGGIATEAFF.

The CDR3 sequence is CASTLLITDTQYF. This sequence joins TRBV12-3 or TRBV12-4 and TRBJ2-3; TCRdb gives TRBD2 as the D gene, but with no DNA this cannot be confirmed. The CDR3 extends over 13 amino acids.

The CDR3 reads CATSRAQNYEQYF. The chain is built from TRBV15 and TRBJ2-7. Germline CDR1 and CDR2: LNHNV and YYDKDF (reference sequence). This CDR3 region has 13 residues.

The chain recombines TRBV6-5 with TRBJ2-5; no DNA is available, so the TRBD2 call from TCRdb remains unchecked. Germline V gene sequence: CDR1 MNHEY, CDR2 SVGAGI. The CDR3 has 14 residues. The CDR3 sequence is CASSYSTPAKTQYF.

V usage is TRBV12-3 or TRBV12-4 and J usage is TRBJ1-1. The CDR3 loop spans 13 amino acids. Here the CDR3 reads CASSLKSRTEAFF.

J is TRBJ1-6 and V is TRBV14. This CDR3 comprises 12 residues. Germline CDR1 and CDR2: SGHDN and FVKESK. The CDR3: CASSLMEAPLHF. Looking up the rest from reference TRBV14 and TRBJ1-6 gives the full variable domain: EAGVTQFPSHSVIEKGQTVTLRCDPISGHDNLYWYRRVMGKEIKFLLHFVKESKQDESGMPNNRFLAERTGGTYSTLKVQPAELEDSGVYFCASSLMEAPLHFGNGTRLTVT.

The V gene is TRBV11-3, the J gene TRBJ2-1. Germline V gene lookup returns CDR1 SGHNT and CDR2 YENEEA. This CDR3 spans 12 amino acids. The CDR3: CASSLATNKQFF.

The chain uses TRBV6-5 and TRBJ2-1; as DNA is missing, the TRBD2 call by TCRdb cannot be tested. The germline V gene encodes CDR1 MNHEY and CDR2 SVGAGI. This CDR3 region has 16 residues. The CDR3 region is CASSPRWLAGYNEQFF.

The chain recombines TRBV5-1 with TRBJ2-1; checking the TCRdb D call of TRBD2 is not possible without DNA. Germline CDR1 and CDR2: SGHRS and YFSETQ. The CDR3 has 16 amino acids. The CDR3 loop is CASSAGTSGRGGEQFF.

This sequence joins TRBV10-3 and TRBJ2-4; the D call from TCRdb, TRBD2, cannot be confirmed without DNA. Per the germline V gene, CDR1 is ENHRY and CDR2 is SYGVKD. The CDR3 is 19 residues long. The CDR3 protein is CAISPLPIRGVREENIQYF.

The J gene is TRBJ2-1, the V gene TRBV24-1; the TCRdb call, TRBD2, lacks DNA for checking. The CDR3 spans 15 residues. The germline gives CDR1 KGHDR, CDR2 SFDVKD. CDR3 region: CATTSGSHVGNEQFF.

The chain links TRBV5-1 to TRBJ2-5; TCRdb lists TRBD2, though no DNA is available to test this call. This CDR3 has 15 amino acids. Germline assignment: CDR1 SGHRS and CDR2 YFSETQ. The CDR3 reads CASSLETSGLETQYF.